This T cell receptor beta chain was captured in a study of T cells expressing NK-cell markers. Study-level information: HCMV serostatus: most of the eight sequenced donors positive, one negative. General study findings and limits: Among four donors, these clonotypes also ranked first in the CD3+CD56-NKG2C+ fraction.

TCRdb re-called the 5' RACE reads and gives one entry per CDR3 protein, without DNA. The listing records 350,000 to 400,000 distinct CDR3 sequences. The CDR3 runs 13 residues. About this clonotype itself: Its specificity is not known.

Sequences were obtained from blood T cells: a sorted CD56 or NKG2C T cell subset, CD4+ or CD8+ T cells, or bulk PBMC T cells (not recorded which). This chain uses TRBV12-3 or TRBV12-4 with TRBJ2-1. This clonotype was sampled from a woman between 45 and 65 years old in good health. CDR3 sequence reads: CAGRQDPYNEQFF.